This T cell receptor (beta chain) was observed in a study of cytomegalovirus exposure and HLA in healthy donors. Worth noting for this clone: Antigen unknown.

The PCR was carried out with 60 Vbeta primers and 13 Jbeta primers. Only in-frame clones appear in the TCRdb table, and some are missing; sequencing was by immunoSEQ multiplex PCR. The sample lists 190,000 or so clones; 80% were seen once. CDR1 and CDR2 (germline): MNHNS, SASEGT. The CDR3 consists of 13 residues. V was trimmed by 6 bases and J by 7 bases, leaving 12 bases between them. Study conclusions and caveats: TCR beta chain V- and J-gene trimming was linked, in a later analysis, to a missense variant in DCLRE1C. Further analysis, carried out later, found HLA-associated TCR beta chains more clonally expanded than equally common other chains.

V is TRBV6-1 and J is TRBJ2-2, with D unclear. The sequenced sample consisted of PBMCs. The sequence derives from a boy under 18 in good health and CMV-seronegative. CDR3 sequence (DNA): TGTGCCAGCAGAACATCTCGAAACGGGGAGCTGTTTTTT. Its protein product is CASRTSRNGELFF.